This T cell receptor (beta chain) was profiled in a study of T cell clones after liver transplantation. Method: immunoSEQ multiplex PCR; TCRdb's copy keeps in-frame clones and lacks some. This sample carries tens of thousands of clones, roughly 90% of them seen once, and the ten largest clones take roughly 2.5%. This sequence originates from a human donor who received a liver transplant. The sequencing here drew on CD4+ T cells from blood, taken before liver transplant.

In DNA, the CDR3 is TGTGCCAGCAGCTTGGTCGGCAGGTCCTACTCCTACGAGCAGTACTTC. Translation gives CASSLVGRSYSYEQYF. The chain employs TRBV5-6 and TRBJ2-7; unclear D gene. CDR1 is SGHDT and CDR2 is YYEEEE in the germline V gene. The CDR3 consists of 16 residues. The V end was cut by 0 bases, the J end by 0 bases, with 13 bases between.